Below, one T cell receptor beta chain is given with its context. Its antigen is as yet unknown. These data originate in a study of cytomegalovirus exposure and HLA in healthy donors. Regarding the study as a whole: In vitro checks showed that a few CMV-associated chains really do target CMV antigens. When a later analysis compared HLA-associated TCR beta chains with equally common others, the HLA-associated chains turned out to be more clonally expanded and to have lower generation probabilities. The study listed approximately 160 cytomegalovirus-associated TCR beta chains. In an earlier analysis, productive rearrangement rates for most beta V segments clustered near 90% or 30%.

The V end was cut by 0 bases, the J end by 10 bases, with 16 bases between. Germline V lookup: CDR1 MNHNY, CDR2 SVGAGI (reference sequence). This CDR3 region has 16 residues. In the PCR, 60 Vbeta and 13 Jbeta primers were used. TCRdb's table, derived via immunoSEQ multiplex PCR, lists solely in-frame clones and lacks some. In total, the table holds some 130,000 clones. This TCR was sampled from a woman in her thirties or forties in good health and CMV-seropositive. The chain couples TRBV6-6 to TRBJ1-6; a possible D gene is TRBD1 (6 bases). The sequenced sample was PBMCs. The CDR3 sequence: CASSYSRGGSLSPLHF. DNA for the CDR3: TGTGCCAGCAGTTACTCGAGAGGGGGATCACTATCACCCCTCCACTTT.